These 9 T cell receptor beta chains came from one sample sequenced in a study of blood T cell repertoires in COVID-19. Data came from immunoSEQ multiplex PCR; TCRdb stores just in-frame clones and leaves some out. The repertoire holds 150,000 to 200,000 clones, with roughly 91% as singletons. The sequencing input was peripheral blood. The receptors were gathered from a human donor in a cohort sampled during active COVID-19.

This chain connects TRBV6-1 to TRBJ2-5; tentative D call: TRBD1 (5 bases). The CDR3 spans 15 residues. V lost 0 bases to trimming and J lost 5 bases, with 13 bases between them. CDR1 is MNHNS, CDR2 SASEGT, per germline. The CDR3 loop is CASSEADSGSETQYF. The CDR3 coding sequence is TGTGCCAGCAGTGAAGCCGACAGTGGTTCGGAGACCCAGTACTTC.

This chain links TRBV18 with TRBJ1-1; 7 nucleotides align to TRBD1. This CDR3 is built from 14 residues. V dropped 6 bases and J dropped 4; count of bases not matched to a gene: 8. Germline V gives CDR1 KGHSH, CDR2 LQKENI. The CDR3 loop reads CASSLSTGSTEAFF. CDR3 sequence (DNA): TGTGCCAGCTCCCTTTCGACAGGGAGCACTGAAGCTTTCTTT.

The chain uses TRBV4-3 and TRBJ2-7; D remains ambiguous. V gave up 0 bases and J gave up 9 bases, with 12 bases separating them. Germline V CDR1 and CDR2: LGHNA, YSLEER. This CDR3 has 13 amino acids. The CDR3 is CASSQELGSGQYF. The CDR3 coding sequence is TGCGCCAGCAGCCAAGAGTTGGGTTCAGGGCAGTACTTC.

The CDR3 DNA reads TGTGCCAGCAGTGAAGGTGGGGGAGGTCCCCGGGGGACTGAAGCTTTCTTT. Translation: CASSEGGGGPRGTEAFF. The chain links TRBV6-1 to TRBJ1-1; perhaps TRBD1 as D (5 bases). The V gene lost 1 base and the J gene lost 5 bases, with 20 bases spanning the gap. The germline V gene encodes CDR1 MNHNS and CDR2 SASEGT. CDR3 length: 17 residues.

V gene TRBV10-2 combines with J gene TRBJ2-1; D possibly corresponds to TRBD2 (5 bases). The CDR3 has 12 residues. Looked up from germline, CDR1 is WSHSY and CDR2 is SAAADI. V was clipped by 8 bases and J by 7 bases, with 12 bases between them. CDR3 in DNA: TGCGCCAGCTTACGGGAATGGAATGAGCAGTTCTTC. Its translation is CASLREWNEQFF.

This chain links TRBV9 with TRBJ2-2, with 10 bases that match TRBD2. This CDR3 spans 16 amino acids. The V gene's germline CDR1 is SGDLS and CDR2 YYNGEE. The trim removed 0 bases at V and 9 bases at J, leaving 8 bases unmatched. CDR3 in amino acids: CASSVVASGGLRELFF. Written as DNA, the CDR3 is TGTGCCAGCAGCGTAGTCGCTAGCGGGGGTTTAAGGGAGCTGTTTTTT.

V gene TRBV6-5 combines with J gene TRBJ1-3; the match to TRBD1 covers 9 bases. V shed 8 bases, J shed 7 bases, and the junction held 6 bases outside the gene matches. Germline CDR1 is MNHEY and CDR2 is SVGAGI. The CDR3 is 13 residues long. DNA of the CDR3: TGTGCCAGCTTCCGACAGGGGGGCAACACCATATATTTT. As protein: CASFRQGGNTIYF.

The gene calls are TRBV6-6 and TRBJ2-3, with 7 bases lining up with TRBD1. CDR1 is MNHNY, CDR2 SVGAGI, per germline (reference sequence). Trimming cost V 6 bases and J 5 bases; bases outside gene matches: 11. This CDR3 spans 15 amino acids. CDR3 loop: CASRKDRLGRDTQYF. Written as DNA, the CDR3 is TGTGCCAGCAGGAAGGACAGGTTGGGTAGAGATACGCAGTATTTT.

The CDR3 is CATSRDLGVQGSGAKNIQYF. CDR3 DNA sequence: TGTGCCACCAGCAGAGATCTAGGGGTACAGGGGTCAGGGGCCAAAAACATTCAGTACTTC. The V gene is TRBV15, the J gene TRBJ2-4; 7 nucleotides align to TRBD1. The CDR3 runs 20 residues. V trimming: 0 bases; J trimming: 1 base; junction bases outside the gene matches: 15. Per the germline V gene, CDR1 is LNHNV and CDR2 is YYDKDF (reference sequence).